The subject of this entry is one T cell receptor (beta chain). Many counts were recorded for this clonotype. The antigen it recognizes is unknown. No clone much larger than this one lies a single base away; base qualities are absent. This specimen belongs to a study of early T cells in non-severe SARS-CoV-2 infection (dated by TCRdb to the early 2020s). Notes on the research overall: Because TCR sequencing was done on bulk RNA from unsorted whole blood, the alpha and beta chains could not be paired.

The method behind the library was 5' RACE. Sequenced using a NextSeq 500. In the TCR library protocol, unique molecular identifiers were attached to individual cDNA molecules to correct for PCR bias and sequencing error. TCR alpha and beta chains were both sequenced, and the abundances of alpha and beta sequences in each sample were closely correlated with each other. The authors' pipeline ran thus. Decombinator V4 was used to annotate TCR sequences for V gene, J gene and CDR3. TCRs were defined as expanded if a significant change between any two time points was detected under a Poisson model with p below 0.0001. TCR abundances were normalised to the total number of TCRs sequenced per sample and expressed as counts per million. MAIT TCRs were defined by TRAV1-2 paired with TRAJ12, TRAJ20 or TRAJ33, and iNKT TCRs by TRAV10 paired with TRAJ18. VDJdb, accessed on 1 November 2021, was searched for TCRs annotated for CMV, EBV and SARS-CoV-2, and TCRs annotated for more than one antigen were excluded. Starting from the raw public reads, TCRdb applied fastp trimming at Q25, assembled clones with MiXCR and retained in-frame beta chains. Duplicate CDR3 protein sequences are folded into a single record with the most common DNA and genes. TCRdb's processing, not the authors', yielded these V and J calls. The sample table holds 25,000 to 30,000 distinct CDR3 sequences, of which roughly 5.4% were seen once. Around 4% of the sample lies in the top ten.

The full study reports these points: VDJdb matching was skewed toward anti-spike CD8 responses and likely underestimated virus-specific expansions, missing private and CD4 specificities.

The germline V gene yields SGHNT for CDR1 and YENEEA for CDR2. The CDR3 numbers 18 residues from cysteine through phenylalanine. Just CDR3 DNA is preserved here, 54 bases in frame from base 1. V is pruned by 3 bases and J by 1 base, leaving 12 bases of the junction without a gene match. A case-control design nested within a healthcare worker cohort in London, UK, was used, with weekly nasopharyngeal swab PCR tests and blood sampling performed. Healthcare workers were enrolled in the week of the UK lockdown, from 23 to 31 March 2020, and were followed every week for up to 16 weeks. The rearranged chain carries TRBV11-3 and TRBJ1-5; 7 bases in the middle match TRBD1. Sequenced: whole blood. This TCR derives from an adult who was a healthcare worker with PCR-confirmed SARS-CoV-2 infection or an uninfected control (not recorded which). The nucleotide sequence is TGTGCCAGCAGCTTGGCCGACAGGGCGGATAGGAGCAATCAGCCCCAGCATTTT. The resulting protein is CASSLADRADRSNQPQHF. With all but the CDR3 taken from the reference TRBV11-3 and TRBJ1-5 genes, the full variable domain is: EAGVVQSPRYKIIEKKQPVAFWCNPISGHNTLYWYLQNLGQGPELLIRYENEEAVDDSQLPKDRFSAERLKGVDSTLKIQPAELGDSAVYLCASSLADRADRSNQPQHFGDGTRLSIL.